The 29 T cell receptor beta chains presented below share a single source sample, sequenced in a study of response to subunit inactivated influenza vaccine. Via MiXCR, TCRdb re-called the RT-PCR reads, giving one row per CDR3 protein. This table holds about 500,000 distinct CDR3 sequences, about 15% found once. Sequenced here: CD4+ T cells sorted from PBMCs, sampled around 25 months after vaccination. The receptors stem from a man between 50 and 69 years old who received an inactivated influenza vaccine.

The rearrangement joins TRBV15 to TRBJ2-1; a weak D match, TRBD2 (6 bases). The CDR3 loop spans 16 amino acids. V dropped 3 bases and J dropped 10 bases, with 22 bases sitting between them. Germline CDR1 and CDR2: LNHNV and YYDKDF (reference sequence). The CDR3 region has the DNA TGTGCCACCAGCAGCGCCCGACGGGACTCCTCCCACGAGCAGTTCTTC. Its protein is CATSSARRDSSHEQFF.

The sample holds a few counts of this clonotype. CDR3 sequence: CASSLERTGNEQYF. The CDR3 DNA is TGTGCCAGCAGCTTAGAACGGACAGGGAACGAGCAGTACTTC. J is TRBJ2-7 and V is TRBV11-2, with 8 positions matching TRBD1. V shed 0 bases, J shed 5 bases, and the junction held 3 bases outside the gene matches. The CDR3 has 14 residues. Germline CDR1 SGHAT, CDR2 FQNNGV.

The V call is TRBV20-1, the J call TRBJ2-1; 9 bases align to TRBD2. This CDR3 is built from 13 residues. CDR1 and CDR2 from the germline V gene are DFQATT and SNEGSKA (reference sequence). V was pared by 6 bases and J by 9 bases, with 9 bases of the junction left unmatched. CDR3 DNA sequence: TGCAGTGCAAATAGCGGGAGTCGGGGTGAGCAGTTCTTC. This codes for CSANSGSRGEQFF.

V gene TRBV2 combines with J gene TRBJ1-4; D might be TRBD1 (6 bases). Germline values: CDR1 SNHLY, CDR2 FYNNEI. This CDR3 is 15 amino acids long. The V and J ends lost 6 bases and 8 bases respectively, with 19 bases between them. CDR3 in amino acids: CASSLQGTRSEKLFF. Here the CDR3 DNA reads TGTGCCAGCAGCCTTCAGGGGACGCGGAGCGAAAAACTGTTTTTT. Filled out from reference TRBV2 and TRBJ1-4, the complete variable domain reads EPEVTQTPSHQVTQMGQEVILRCVPISNHLYFYWYRQILGQKVEFLVSFYNNEISEKSEIFDDQFSVERPDGSNFTLKIRSTKLEDSAMYFCASSLQGTRSEKLFFGSGTQLSVL.

There are a few counts of this clonotype. This CDR3 is CASRKLAYNEQFF. The CDR3 nucleotides are TGTGCCAGCAGGAAGCTGGCCTACAATGAGCAGTTCTTC. The V gene is TRBV12-3 or TRBV12-4, the J gene TRBJ2-1; D gene unclear. The CDR3 covers 13 residues. The V end was cut by 6 bases, the J end by 2 bases, with 8 bases between.

This clonotype was picked up many times. The chain carries TRBV5-6 and TRBJ2-3; D gene ambiguous. Germline-derived CDR1 and CDR2 are SGHDT and YYEEEE. Trimming removed 10 bases from V and 9 bases from J, with 12 bases in between. The CDR3 runs to 10 residues. The CDR3 is CAGSPATQYF. CDR3 DNA: TGTGCCGGGTCCCCTGCGACGCAGTATTTT.

The V call is TRBV9, the J call TRBJ2-1; 7 positions agree with TRBD2. Germline-derived CDR1 and CDR2 are SGDLS and YYNGEE. The CDR3 totals 14 residues. The J segment lost 7 bases and the V segment lost 0 bases, leaving 4 bases of the junction unmatched. The CDR3 here is CASSVAPGGNEQFF. CDR3 DNA sequence: TGTGCCAGCAGCGTAGCCCCCGGGGGGAATGAGCAGTTCTTC.

This clonotype was counted between two and nine times. The rearrangement links TRBV20-1 to TRBJ2-1, with a possible D match to TRBD2 (5 bases). There are 14 residues in the CDR3. The V and J ends lost 1 base and 10 bases respectively, with 17 bases between them. CDR1 DFQATT and CDR2 SNEGSKA come from the germline V gene (reference sequence). Written as DNA, the CDR3 is TGCAGTGCTAGAGGCGAATCCGGACTCCTCGAGCAGTTCTTC. It encodes CSARGESGLLEQFF.

The chain uses TRBV29-1 and TRBJ2-2, with 12 bases that match TRBD2. The germline V gene has CDR1 SQVTM and CDR2 ANQGSEA. The CDR3 runs 15 residues. J gave up 6 bases and V 7 bases, and 9 bases lay outside the gene matches. CDR3 sequence: CSAGTSGGRAGELFF. DNA of the CDR3: TGCAGCGCCGGTACTAGCGGGGGGAGGGCCGGGGAGCTGTTTTTT.

The rearrangement uses TRBV20-1 and TRBJ2-5; D is possibly TRBD1 or TRBD2 (6 bases each). Trimming cost V 5 bases and J 3 bases, with 13 bases left between them. CDR1 and CDR2 (germline): DFQATT, SNEGSKA (reference sequence). CDR3 length: 13 residues. The chain's CDR3 is CSAPGAMKETQYF. The CDR3 DNA follows: TGCAGTGCTCCGGGGGCGATGAAAGAGACCCAGTACTTC.

This clonotype turned up a few times. This chain joins TRBV11-2 and TRBJ2-7; 14 bases are shared with TRBD2. The J segment lost 7 bases and the V segment lost 7 bases, leaving 18 bases of the junction unmatched. This CDR3 is 18 amino acids long. CDR1 and CDR2 (germline): SGHAT, FQNNGV. This CDR3 reads CASTLSPTSGRALGEQYF. CDR3 DNA sequence: TGTGCCAGCACCCTTAGTCCGACTAGCGGGAGGGCCTTGGGTGAGCAGTACTTC.

This clonotype appeared a few times. The chain uses TRBV10-3 and TRBJ1-5; tentatively, D is TRBD1 (6 bases). The CDR3 covers 15 residues. The V gene's germline CDR1 is ENHRY and CDR2 SYGVKD. The V end was cut by 5 bases, the J end by 2 bases, with 13 bases between. The CDR3 sequence is CAISQQGPGNQPQHF. In DNA form, the CDR3 reads TGTGCCATCAGTCAACAGGGTCCGGGCAATCAGCCCCAGCATTTT.

CDR3 DNA sequence: TGCGCCAGCAGCCAAGATTTCGGGGACACAGATACGCAGTATTTT. Translated: CASSQDFGDTDTQYF. The chain carries TRBV4-1 and TRBJ2-3, with D tentatively TRBD2 (5 bases). The germline gives CDR1 MGHRA, CDR2 YSYEKL. Trimming shortened V by 0 bases and J by 2 bases, and 9 bases separated the two germline ends. The CDR3 runs 15 residues.

This clonotype has just a few counts. The rearrangement links TRBV7-2 to TRBJ2-1; D perhaps matches TRBD2 (6 bases). This CDR3 comprises 15 residues. V was clipped by 5 bases and J by 9 bases, with 20 bases between them. Germline CDR1 SGHTA, CDR2 FQGNSA. The CDR3 DNA reads TGTGCCAGCAGCCACCCCTATGGGGGAGCGGGTGAGCAGTTCTTC. Its protein product is CASSHPYGGAGEQFF.

The chain is built from TRBV2 and TRBJ2-1, with 9 bases fitting TRBD2. This CDR3 is built from 14 residues. The junction had 4 bases not matched to a gene; V was cut back by 10 bases and J by 0 bases. Germline CDR1 reads SNHLY; CDR2 reads FYNNEI. This chain's CDR3 is CANPREGSYNEQFF. Written as DNA, the CDR3 is TGTGCCAACCCGCGGGAGGGCTCCTACAATGAGCAGTTCTTC.

This clonotype was counted at least ten times. V gene TRBV4-2 combines with J gene TRBJ2-2; TRBD1 aligns across 9 bases. J gave up 6 bases and V 4 bases, and 12 bases lay outside the gene matches. The CDR3 sequence is 17 residues long. Germline lookup yields CDR1 LGHNA and CDR2 YNFKEQ. In DNA form, the CDR3 reads TGTGCCAGCAGCCCCCAACAGGACAGGGGACGCGCCGGGGAGCTGTTTTTT. Its translation is CASSPQQDRGRAGELFF.

This clonotype was observed many times. V and J are TRBV4-1 and TRBJ2-3, with D tentatively TRBD1 (6 bases). The V end lost 3 bases, the J end lost 6 bases, and 19 bases lay between the germline ends. The length of the CDR3 is 16 residues. Germline CDR1 reads MGHRA; CDR2 reads YSYEKL. In DNA, the CDR3 is TGCGCCAGCAGCCAGGCCAGGGGCGGTCTTCGGGATACGCAGTATTTT. Translating gives CASSQARGGLRDTQYF.

The chain joins TRBV4-2 to TRBJ1-1, with D perhaps TRBD1 (6 bases). Germline loops: CDR1 LGHNA, CDR2 YNFKEQ. CDR3 length: 14 amino acids. Trimming cost V 4 bases and J 8 bases, with 17 bases left between them. CDR3 sequence reads: CASSPPWTVGEAFF. For the CDR3, the DNA is TGTGCCAGCAGCCCCCCCTGGACAGTAGGGGAAGCTTTCTTT.

The gene calls are TRBV20-1 and TRBJ2-6; 7 nucleotides match TRBD1. V trimming: 4 bases; J trimming: 4 bases; junction bases outside the gene matches: 4. This CDR3 is built from 14 residues. Germline CDR1 is DFQATT and CDR2 is SNEGSKA (reference sequence). The CDR3 DNA reads as TGCAGTGCTAAGACAGGGTTAGGGGCCAACGTCCTGACTTTC. Translating gives CSAKTGLGANVLTF.

This clonotype appeared a few times. Here the CDR3 DNA reads TGTGCCAGCAGAAGAGACGCTAGCTCTGGAAACACCATATATTTT. Amino acids: CASRRDASSGNTIYF. The chain uses TRBV12-3 or TRBV12-4 and TRBJ1-3; D is unresolved. CDR3 length equals 15 residues. V lost 6 bases to trimming and J lost 0 bases, with 12 bases between them.

This clonotype was seen only a few times. The chain carries TRBV24-1 and TRBJ2-1; 7 bases match TRBD1. This CDR3 has 14 amino acids. Germline CDR1 is KGHDR and CDR2 is SFDVKD. Germline trimming cut 3 bases from V and 8 bases from J; bases unmatched to any gene: 6. In nucleotides, the CDR3 is TGTGCCACCAGTGATATAAACAGGGGCGATGAGCAGTTCTTC. Its protein is CATSDINRGDEQFF.

The chain joins TRBV7-2 to TRBJ2-5, with D perhaps TRBD1 (6 bases). The germline CDR1 and CDR2 sequences are SGHTA and FQGNSA. V was clipped by 5 bases and J by 5 bases, with 12 bases between them. The CDR3 is 13 amino acids. In DNA, the CDR3 is TGTGCCAGCAGCCCATTTACAGGGGAGACCCAGTACTTC. Translating it yields CASSPFTGETQYF.

The gene calls are TRBV28 and TRBJ2-7; 8 bases map to TRBD1. Trimming took 4 bases from V and 5 from J; bases not matched to a gene: 7. The germline V gene encodes CDR1 MDHEN and CDR2 SYDVKM. The CDR3 loop spans 14 amino acids. The CDR3, as DNA: TGTGCCAGCAGTTCCGGACAGGGTAGTCACGAGCAGTACTTC. Protein sequence: CASSSGQGSHEQYF.

The chain uses TRBV15 and TRBJ2-5; a weak D match, TRBD1 (6 bases). Germline V gene lookup returns CDR1 LNHNV and CDR2 YYDKDF (reference sequence). The CDR3 is 15 residues long. V was clipped by 3 bases and J by 4 bases, with 15 bases between them. In DNA, the CDR3 is TGTGCCACCAGCAGGATTCCGACAGGTCCAGAGACCCAGTACTTC. This sequence encodes CATSRIPTGPETQYF.

This chain links TRBV15 with TRBJ2-5; TRBD1 is a possible D gene (5 bases). Deletions cut 9 bases from V and 2 bases from J, with 16 bases between. The CDR3 totals 14 residues. Germline lookup yields CDR1 LNHNV and CDR2 YYDKDF (reference sequence). This CDR3 reads CATSLADRQETQYF. As DNA, the CDR3 is TGTGCCACGAGCCTTGCCGACAGACAAGAGACCCAGTACTTC.

V usage is TRBV2 and J usage is TRBJ2-7; maybe TRBD2 (5 bases). The CDR3 totals 13 residues. Germline CDR1 reads SNHLY; CDR2 reads FYNNEI. Trimming cost V 5 bases and J 2 bases, with 10 bases left between them. CDR3 DNA: TGTGCCAGCAGTTGGACTGAAACCTACGAGCAGTACTTC. Protein sequence: CASSWTETYEQYF.

Only a few counts were recorded for this clonotype. The CDR3 protein is CAWSVPQTNAGELFF. CDR3 sequence (DNA): TGTGCCTGGAGTGTACCTCAGACCAACGCCGGGGAGCTGTTTTTT. The chain employs TRBV30 and TRBJ2-2; D gene ambiguous. The CDR3 length is 15 residues. Looked up from germline, CDR1 is GTSNPN and CDR2 is SVGIG (reference sequence). V lost 0 bases and J 6 bases, leaving 14 bases between the germline ends.

The J gene is TRBJ2-1, the V gene TRBV4-2; 12 positions agree with TRBD2. CDR1 is LGHNA and CDR2 is YNFKEQ in the germline V gene. The CDR3 totals 18 residues. Trimming removed 0 bases from V and 8 bases from J; junction bases left unmatched: 11. The CDR3 region has the DNA TGTGCCAGCAGCCAAGAGACTAGCGGGAGCAGATTCTTAGATGAGCAGTTCTTC. It encodes CASSQETSGSRFLDEQFF.

The chain carries TRBV20-1 and TRBJ1-4; D is unclear. V was pared by 0 bases and J by 0 bases, with 5 bases between. The CDR3 totals 14 residues. The V gene's germline CDR1 is DFQATT and CDR2 SNEGSKA (reference sequence). The CDR3 region is CSARDRATNEKLFF. As DNA, the CDR3 is TGCAGTGCTAGAGACAGAGCAACTAATGAAAAACTGTTTTTT.